The TCR beta chain described here comes from a study of cytomegalovirus exposure and HLA in healthy donors. When sampled, the donors appeared nominally healthy, though they likely had unrecorded immune exposures. PCR involved 60 Vbeta and 13 Jbeta primers. Clones were sequenced by immunoSEQ multiplex PCR, and TCRdb holds only the in-frame ones, with some missing. The sample has about 140,000 clones; about 76% are singletons. Study-wide points: The study dropped some indistinguishable V segments, TRBV6-2 and TRBV6-3 among them. The study labeled fewer than 200 TCR beta chains cytomegalovirus-associated. Reports credit the classifier with highly specific, highly sensitive diagnosis of cytomegalovirus status.

With 2 bases clipped from V and 8 bases from J, the junction kept 12 bases outside the gene matches. The CDR3 length is 15 residues. Germline lookup yields CDR1 GTSNPN and CDR2 SVGIG (reference sequence). In the case of this clone: The antigen is unknown.

This sequence was found in a female donor in good health and CMV-seronegative. The J gene is TRBJ2-7, the V gene TRBV30, with 10 positions matching TRBD2. Sequencing was done on a sample of PBMCs. The CDR3 bases are TGTGCCTGGAGTCCAAGCGGGGGGGCCTTCTTCAAGCAGTACTTC. This sequence encodes CAWSPSGGAFFKQYF.